The T cell receptor beta chain under discussion was sequenced for a study of early T cells in non-severe SARS-CoV-2 infection. Via MiXCR, TCRdb re-called the 5' RACE reads, giving one row per CDR3 protein. The repertoire has approximately 46,000 distinct CDR3 sequences, about 25% of them found once; the top ten carry under 6%. In its sample, this clonotype was seen many times. The CDR3 loop spans 13 amino acids. Trimming pared 2 bases from V and 3 bases from J, leaving 8 bases between. The germline V gene has CDR1 SNHLY and CDR2 FYNNEI. This rearrangement joins TRBV2 to TRBJ2-7, with D possibly matching TRBD2 (6 bases). The sequencing used whole blood, collected at baseline. The sequence was collected from an adult who was a healthcare worker with PCR-confirmed SARS-CoV-2 infection or an uninfected control (not recorded which). The CDR3 DNA is TGTGCCAGCAGTGAATTAGCGGTCTACGAGCAGTACTTC. It yields the protein CASSELAVYEQYF.